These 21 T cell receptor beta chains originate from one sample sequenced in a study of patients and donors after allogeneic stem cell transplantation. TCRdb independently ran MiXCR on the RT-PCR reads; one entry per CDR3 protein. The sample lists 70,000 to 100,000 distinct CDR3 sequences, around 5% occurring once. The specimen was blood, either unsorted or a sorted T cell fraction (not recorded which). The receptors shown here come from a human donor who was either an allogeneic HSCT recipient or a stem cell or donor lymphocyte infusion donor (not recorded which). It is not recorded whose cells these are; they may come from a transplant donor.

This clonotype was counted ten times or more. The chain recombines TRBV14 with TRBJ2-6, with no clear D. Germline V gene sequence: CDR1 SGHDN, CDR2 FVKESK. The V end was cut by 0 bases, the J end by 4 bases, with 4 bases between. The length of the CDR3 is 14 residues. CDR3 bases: TGTGCCAGCAGCCAAGATCTGGGGGCCAACGTCCTGACTTTC. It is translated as CASSQDLGANVLTF.

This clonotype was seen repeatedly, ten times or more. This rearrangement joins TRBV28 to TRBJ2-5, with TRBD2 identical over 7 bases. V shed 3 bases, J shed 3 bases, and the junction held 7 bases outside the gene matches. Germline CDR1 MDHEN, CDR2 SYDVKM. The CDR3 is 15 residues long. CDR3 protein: CASSFSGGGEETQYF. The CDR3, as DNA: TGTGCCAGCAGTTTCAGTGGGGGGGGTGAAGAGACCCAGTACTTC.

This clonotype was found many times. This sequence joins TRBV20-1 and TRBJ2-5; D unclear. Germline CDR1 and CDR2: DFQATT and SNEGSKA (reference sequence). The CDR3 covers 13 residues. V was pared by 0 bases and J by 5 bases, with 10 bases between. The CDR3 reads CSARDGIIETQYF. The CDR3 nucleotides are TGCAGTGCTAGAGATGGGATAATTGAGACCCAGTACTTC.

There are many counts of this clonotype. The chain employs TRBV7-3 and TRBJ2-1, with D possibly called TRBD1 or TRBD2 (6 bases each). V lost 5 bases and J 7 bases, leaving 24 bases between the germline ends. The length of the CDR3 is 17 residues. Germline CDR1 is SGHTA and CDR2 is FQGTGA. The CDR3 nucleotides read TGTGCCAGCAGCCTTTACGGACGGGGGCTGCTGGGAAATGAGCAGTTCTTC. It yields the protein CASSLYGRGLLGNEQFF.

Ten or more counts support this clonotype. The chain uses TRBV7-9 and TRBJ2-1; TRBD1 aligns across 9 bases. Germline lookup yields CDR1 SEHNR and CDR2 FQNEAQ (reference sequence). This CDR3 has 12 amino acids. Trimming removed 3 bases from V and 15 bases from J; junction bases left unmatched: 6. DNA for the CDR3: TGTGCCAGCAGCTTCACAACAGGGGGCTTGTTCTTC. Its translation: CASSFTTGGLFF.

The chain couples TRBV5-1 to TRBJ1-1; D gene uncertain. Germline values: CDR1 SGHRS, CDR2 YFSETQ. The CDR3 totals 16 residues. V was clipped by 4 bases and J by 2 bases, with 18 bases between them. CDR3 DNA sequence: TGCGCCAGCAGCCCCAACTCGGGAGGGAGTAACACTGAAGCTTTCTTT. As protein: CASSPNSGGSNTEAFF.

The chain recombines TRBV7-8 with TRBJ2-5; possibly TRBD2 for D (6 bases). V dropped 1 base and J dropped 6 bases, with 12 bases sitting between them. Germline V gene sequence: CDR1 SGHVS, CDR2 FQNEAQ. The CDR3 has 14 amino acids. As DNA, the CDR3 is TGTGCCAGCAGCTTAGGGGACTCCGTAAAGACCCAGTACTTC. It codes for CASSLGDSVKTQYF.

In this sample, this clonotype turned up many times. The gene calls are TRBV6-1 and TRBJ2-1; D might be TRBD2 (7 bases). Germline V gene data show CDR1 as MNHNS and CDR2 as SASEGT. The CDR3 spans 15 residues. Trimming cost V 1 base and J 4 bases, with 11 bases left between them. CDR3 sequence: CASSEEGGAYNEQFF. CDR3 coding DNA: TGTGCCAGCAGTGAAGAAGGGGGGGCGTACAATGAGCAGTTCTTC.

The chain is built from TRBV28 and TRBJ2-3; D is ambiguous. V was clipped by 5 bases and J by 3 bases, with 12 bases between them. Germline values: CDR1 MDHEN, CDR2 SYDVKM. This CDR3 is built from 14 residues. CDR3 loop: CASSTVIGTDTQYF. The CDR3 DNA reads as TGTGCCAGCAGTACAGTCATCGGTACAGATACGCAGTATTTT.

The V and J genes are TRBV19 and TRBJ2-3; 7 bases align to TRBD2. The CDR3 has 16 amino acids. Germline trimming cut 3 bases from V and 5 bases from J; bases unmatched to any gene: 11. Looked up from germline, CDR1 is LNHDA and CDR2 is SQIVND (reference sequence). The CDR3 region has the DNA TGTGCCAGTAGTATCCCCGCGGGAGAGGGGAGAGATACGCAGTATTTT. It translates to CASSIPAGEGRDTQYF. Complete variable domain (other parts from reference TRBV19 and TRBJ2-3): DGGITQSPKYLFRKEGQNVTLSCEQNLNHDAMYWYRQDPGQGLRLIYYSQIVNDFQKGDIAEGYSVSREKKESFPLTVTSAQKNPTAFYLCASSIPAGEGRDTQYFGPGTRLTVL.

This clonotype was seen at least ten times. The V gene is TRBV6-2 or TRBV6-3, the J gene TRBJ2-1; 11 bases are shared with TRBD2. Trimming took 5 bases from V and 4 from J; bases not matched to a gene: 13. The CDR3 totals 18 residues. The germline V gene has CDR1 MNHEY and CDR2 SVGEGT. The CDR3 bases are TGTGCCAGCAGTCTCCTCGGGACTAGCGGAGATGGGTACAATGAGCAGTTCTTC. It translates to CASSLLGTSGDGYNEQFF.

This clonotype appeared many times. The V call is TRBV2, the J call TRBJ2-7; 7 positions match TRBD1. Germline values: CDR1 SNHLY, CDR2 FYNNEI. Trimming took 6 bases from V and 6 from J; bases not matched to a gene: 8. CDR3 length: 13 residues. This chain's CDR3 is CASSLDRDREQYF. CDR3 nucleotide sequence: TGTGCCAGCAGCCTCGACAGGGATCGCGAGCAGTACTTC.

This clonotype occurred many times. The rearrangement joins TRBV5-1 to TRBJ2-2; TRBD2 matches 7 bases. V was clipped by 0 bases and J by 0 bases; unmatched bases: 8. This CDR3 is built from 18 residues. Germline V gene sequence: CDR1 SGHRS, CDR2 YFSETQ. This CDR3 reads CASSLELTSPTNTGELFF. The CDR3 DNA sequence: TGCGCCAGCAGCTTGGAGCTGACTAGCCCAACGAACACCGGGGAGCTGTTTTTT.

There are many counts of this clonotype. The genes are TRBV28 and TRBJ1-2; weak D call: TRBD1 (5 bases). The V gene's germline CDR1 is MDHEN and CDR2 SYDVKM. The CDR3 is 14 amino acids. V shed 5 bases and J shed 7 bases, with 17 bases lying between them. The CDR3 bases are TGTGCCAGCAGTCGACAGCCGCAGGGAGGTGGCTACACCTTC. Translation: CASSRQPQGGGYTF.

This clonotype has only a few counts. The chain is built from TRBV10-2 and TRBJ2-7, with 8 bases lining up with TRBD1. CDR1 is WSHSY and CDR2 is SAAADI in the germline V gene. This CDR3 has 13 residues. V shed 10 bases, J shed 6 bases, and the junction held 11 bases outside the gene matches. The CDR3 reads CATGRGQGLEQYF. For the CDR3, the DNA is TGCGCCACCGGACGAGGACAGGGTCTCGAGCAGTACTTC.

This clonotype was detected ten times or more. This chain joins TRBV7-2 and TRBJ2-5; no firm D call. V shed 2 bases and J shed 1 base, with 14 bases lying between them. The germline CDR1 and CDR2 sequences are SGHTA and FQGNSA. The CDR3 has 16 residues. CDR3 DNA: TGTGCCAGCAGCTTACATTCTGCGGCTAGCCAAGAGACCCAGTACTTC. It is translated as CASSLHSAASQETQYF.

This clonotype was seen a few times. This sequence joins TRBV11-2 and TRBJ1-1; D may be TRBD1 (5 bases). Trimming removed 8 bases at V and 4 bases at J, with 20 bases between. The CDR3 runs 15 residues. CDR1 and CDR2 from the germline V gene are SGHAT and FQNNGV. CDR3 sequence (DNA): TGTGCCAGCCGGCCCATCGGACGTGGGACCACTGAAGCTTTCTTT. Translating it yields CASRPIGRGTTEAFF. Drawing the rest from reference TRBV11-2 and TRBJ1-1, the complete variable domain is EAGVAQSPRYKIIEKRQSVAFWCNPISGHATLYWYQQILGQGPKLLIQFQNNGVVDDSQLPKDRFSAERLKGVDSTLKIQPAKLEDSAVYLCASRPIGRGTTEAFFGQGTRLTVV.

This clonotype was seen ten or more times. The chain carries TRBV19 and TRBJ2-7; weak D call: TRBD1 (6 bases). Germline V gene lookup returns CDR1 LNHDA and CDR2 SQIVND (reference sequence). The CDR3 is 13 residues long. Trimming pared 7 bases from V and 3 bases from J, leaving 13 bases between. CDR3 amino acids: CASTPRGSYEQYF. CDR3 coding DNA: TGTGCCAGTACCCCCAGGGGAAGCTACGAGCAGTACTTC.

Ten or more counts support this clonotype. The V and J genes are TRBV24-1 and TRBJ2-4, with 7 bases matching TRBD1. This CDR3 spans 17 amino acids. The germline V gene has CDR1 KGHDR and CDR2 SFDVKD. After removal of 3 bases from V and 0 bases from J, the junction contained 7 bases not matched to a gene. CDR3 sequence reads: CATSDNRGPLAKNIQYF. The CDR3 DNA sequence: TGTGCCACCAGTGATAACAGGGGACCCCTAGCCAAAAACATTCAGTACTTC.

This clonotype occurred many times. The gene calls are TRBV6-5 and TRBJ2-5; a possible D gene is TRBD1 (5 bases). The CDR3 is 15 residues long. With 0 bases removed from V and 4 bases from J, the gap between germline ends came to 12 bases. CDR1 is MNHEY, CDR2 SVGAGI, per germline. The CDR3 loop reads CASSYSRTIGETQYF. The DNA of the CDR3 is TGTGCCAGCAGTTACTCGAGGACAATCGGAGAGACCCAGTACTTC.

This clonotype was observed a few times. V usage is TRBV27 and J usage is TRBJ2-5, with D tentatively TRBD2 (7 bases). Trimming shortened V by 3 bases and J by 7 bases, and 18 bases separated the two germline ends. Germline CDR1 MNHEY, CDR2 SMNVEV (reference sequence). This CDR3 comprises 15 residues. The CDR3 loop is CASSFKGGAPGTQYF. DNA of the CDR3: TGTGCCAGCAGTTTCAAGGGGGGGGCGCCAGGGACCCAGTACTTC.